This T cell receptor beta chain was obtained from a study of T cell responses to AZD1222 COVID-19 vaccine (dated by TCRdb to about 2021). Background for the entire study: AZD1222 recipients with second doses at about 4 weeks or about 12 weeks were pooled, because spike-specific TCR depth and breadth did not differ between schedules. TCR sequencing covered about 230 trial participants: about 210 given two doses of AZD1222 and approximately 25 given two doses of MenACWY control vaccine. Trial participants were enrolled by age into subgroups of 18-55, 56-69 and 70-plus years, and approximately 150, 30 and 60 TCR-sequenced participants, respectively, were included in these subgroups.

Of note for this clone: The antigen it binds to is not known. The record has no base qualities; no much larger clone is one base away.

The time point label corresponds to: baseline before first vaccination. Vaccinee samples came from UK trials COV001 and COV002, including a single-blind randomized controlled phase 2/3 trial of AZD1222 (ChAdOx1 nCoV-19) in healthy adults. Trial participant PBMC samples were collected at day 0 and day 28 after the second dose for TCRbeta chain sequencing. The CDR3 regions of human TCRbeta chains were subjected to immunosequencing. In the original analysis: Repertoire TCRs were matched against a reference library of SARS-CoV-2-specific TCRs generated with the MIRA antigen-specificity platform. Breadth meant the fraction of unique TCRs that were SARS-CoV-2-associated, whereas depth meant the fraction of total T cells that were SARS-CoV-2-associated. Using the MIRA data, every spike-specific TCR was mapped to the spike region that the TCR reacted to and assigned to either a CD4 or a CD8 class. Log10-transformed breadth and depth values were compared by one-way ANOVA with Sidak's multiple comparisons tests. TCRdb took over this immuneACCESS table, retaining in-frame rearrangements with V and J assigned. Such tables are incomplete; in checked studies, under half of the missing clones stem from an unresolved V gene, and the remainder is unexplained. V, J and clone size are those of that table, while D and trimming were read from the DNA. Counted in this sample were about 110,000 clones; 88% of them appeared once. The ten largest clones take up about 1.6% of the sample.

As encoded in the germline V gene, CDR1 is KGHSH while CDR2 is LQKENI. Trimming removed 4 bases from V and 7 bases from J, leaving 11 bases between the germline ends. The CDR3 spans 13 residues, from the cysteine through the phenylalanine. Only the CDR3 DNA is retained, 39 bases long and in frame from the first base. What the study reported, not specific to this receptor: The 56-69-year group was small, and its depth increase did not reach significance, likely because of low power. After two AZD1222 doses, spike-specific TCR breadth and depth were significantly higher than at day 0 and than in MenACWY recipients. Participants were mostly white British, with more females than males. The authors suggested clonal diversity may have been underestimated. Conclusions about previously exposed vaccinees were limited because only 6 or 7 AZD1222 recipients were SARS-CoV-2 seropositive at baseline. The vaccine-associated CD4 TCRs covered the entire spike protein, and the dominant responses fell in regions 160-218 and 743-854. Because no day 14 peak-response samples were available, repertoires were characterized only after the peak T cell response. Nearly half of unique spike-specific TCRs reportedly recognized epitopes outside regions mutated in the B.1.351 and B.1.1.7 variants.

The source of this sequence is an adult in good health. This sequence uses TRBV18 and TRBJ2-1, with the D segment identity uncertain. Sequenced here: peripheral blood, sampled on day 0 of AZD1222 vaccination. The bases are TGTGCCAGCTCACAAGCGACGGCAAATGAGCAGTTCTTC. This is translated as CASSQATANEQFF.